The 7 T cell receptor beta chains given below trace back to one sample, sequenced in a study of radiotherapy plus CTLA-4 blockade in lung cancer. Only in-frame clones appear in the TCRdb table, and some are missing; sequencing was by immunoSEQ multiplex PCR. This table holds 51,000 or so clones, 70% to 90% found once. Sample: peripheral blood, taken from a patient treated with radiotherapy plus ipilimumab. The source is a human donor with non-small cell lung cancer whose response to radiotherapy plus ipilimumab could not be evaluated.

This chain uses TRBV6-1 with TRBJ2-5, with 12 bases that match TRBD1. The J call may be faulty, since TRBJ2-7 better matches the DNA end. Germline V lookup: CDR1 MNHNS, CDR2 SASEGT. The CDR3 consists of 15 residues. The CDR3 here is CASSAGQGAWYEQYF. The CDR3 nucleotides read TGTGCCAGCAGTGCGGGACAGGGGGCATGGTACGAGCAGTACTTC.

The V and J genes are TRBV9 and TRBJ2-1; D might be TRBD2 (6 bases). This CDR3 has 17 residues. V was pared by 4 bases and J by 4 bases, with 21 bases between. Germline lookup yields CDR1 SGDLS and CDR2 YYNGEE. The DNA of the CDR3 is TGTGCCAGCAGCCCAGACATTGGCGGGATTGGATACAATGAGCAGTTCTTC. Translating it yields CASSPDIGGIGYNEQFF.

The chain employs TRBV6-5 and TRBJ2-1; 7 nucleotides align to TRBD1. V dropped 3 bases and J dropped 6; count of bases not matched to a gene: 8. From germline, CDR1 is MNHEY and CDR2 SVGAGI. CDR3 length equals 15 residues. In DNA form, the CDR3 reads TGTGCCAGCAGTTATCAGGGGGACCGCCGCAATGAGCAGTTCTTC. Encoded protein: CASSYQGDRRNEQFF.

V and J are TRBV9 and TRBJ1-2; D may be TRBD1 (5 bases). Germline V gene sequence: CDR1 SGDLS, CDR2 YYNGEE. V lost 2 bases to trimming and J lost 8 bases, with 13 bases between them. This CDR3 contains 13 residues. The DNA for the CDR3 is TGTGCCAGCAGCGTTTTCTCAGGGATGGGCTACACCTTC. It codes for CASSVFSGMGYTF.

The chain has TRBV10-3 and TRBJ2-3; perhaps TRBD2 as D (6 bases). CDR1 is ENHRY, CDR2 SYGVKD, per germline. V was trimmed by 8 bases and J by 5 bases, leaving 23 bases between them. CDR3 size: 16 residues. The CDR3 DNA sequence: TGTGCCATCGGGCCTCAAGGGCAGGGAGGAATAGATACGCAGTATTTT. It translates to CAIGPQGQGGIDTQYF.

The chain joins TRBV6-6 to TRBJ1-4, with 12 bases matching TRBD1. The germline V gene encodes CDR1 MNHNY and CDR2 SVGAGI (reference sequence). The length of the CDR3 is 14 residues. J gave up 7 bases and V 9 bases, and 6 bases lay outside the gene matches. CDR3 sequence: CASNMGQGAEKLFF. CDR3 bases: TGTGCCAGTAATATGGGACAGGGGGCTGAAAAACTGTTTTTT.

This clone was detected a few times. CDR3 sequence: CASSYGQDYGYTF. For the CDR3, the DNA is TGCGCCAGCAGCTACGGACAGGACTATGGCTACACCTTC. The chain recombines TRBV5-1 with TRBJ1-2; TRBD1 aligns across 7 bases. The ends lost 3 bases at V and 3 bases at J; junction bases unmatched: 2. The germline V gene encodes CDR1 SGHRS and CDR2 YFSETQ. This CDR3 comprises 13 residues.